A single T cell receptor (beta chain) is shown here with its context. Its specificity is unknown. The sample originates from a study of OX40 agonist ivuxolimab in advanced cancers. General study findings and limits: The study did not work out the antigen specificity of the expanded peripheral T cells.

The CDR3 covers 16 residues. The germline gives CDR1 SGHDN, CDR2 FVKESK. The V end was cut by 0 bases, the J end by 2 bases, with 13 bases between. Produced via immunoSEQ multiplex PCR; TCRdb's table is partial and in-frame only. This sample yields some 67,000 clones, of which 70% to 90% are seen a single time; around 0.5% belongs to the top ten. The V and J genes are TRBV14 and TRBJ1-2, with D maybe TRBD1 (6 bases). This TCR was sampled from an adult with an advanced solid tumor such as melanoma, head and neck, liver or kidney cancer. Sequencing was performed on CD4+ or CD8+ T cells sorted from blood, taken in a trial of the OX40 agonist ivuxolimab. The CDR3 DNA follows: TGTGCCAGCAGCCAAGAGTTCCCGGGGGCGAACTATGGCTACACCTTC. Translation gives CASSQEFPGANYGYTF.